The 24 T cell receptor beta chains in this list originate from one sample, sequenced in a study of blood T cell repertoires in COVID-19. Sequencing was performed with immunoSEQ multiplex PCR; in TCRdb, only in-frame clones are kept and a portion is missing. Here the sample spans approximately 170,000 clones, 75% to 90% being singletons. The specimen sequenced was peripheral blood. These receptors were collected from a woman between 70 and 85 years old with COVID-19, enrolled during active disease.

The rearrangement links TRBV5-1 to TRBJ2-3, with D perhaps matching TRBD1 (6 bases). The CDR3 runs 16 residues. CDR1 and CDR2 (germline): SGHRS, YFSETQ. V was shortened by 0 bases and J by 3 bases, with 14 bases between the two germline ends. This chain's CDR3 is CASSLGGIRGTDTQYF. CDR3 sequence (DNA): TGCGCCAGCAGCTTGGGAGGAATAAGGGGGACAGATACGCAGTATTTT.

The chain uses TRBV12-3 or TRBV12-4 and TRBJ2-7; D not certain. V shed 6 bases and J shed 0 bases, with 9 bases lying between them. There are 13 residues in the CDR3. In DNA, the CDR3 is TGTGCCAGCAGGCAACACAGCTCCTACGAGCAGTACTTC. Translated, it gives CASRQHSSYEQYF.

The chain employs TRBV7-2 and TRBJ2-7; D is possibly TRBD1 (5 bases). Germline V CDR1 and CDR2: SGHTA, FQGNSA. V lost 3 bases and J 3 bases, leaving 12 bases between the germline ends. The CDR3 length is 14 residues. The CDR3 coding sequence is TGTGCCAGCAGCTTGACCTTTCAGGGCTACGAGCAGTACTTC. Translation gives CASSLTFQGYEQYF.

This rearrangement joins TRBV5-1 to TRBJ2-1; D remains unclear. Trimming shortened V by 0 bases and J by 4 bases, and 8 bases separated the two germline ends. The CDR3 totals 14 residues. The V gene's germline CDR1 is SGHRS and CDR2 YFSETQ. CDR3: CASSLEEHYNEQFF. CDR3 in DNA: TGCGCCAGCAGCTTGGAGGAGCATTACAATGAGCAGTTCTTC.

This chain connects TRBV13 to TRBJ2-7; 8 nucleotides align to TRBD1. CDR1 is PRHDT, CDR2 FYEKMQ, per germline (reference sequence). This CDR3 is 14 amino acids long. With V trimmed by 5 bases and J by 5 bases, 8 bases remained unmatched. The CDR3 loop is CASSVRQGINEQYF. The CDR3, as DNA: TGTGCCAGCAGCGTTAGACAGGGGATCAACGAGCAGTACTTC.

The rearrangement links TRBV7-6 to TRBJ2-2; D is ambiguous. Trimming removed 1 base at V and 6 bases at J, with 18 bases between. CDR1 is SGHVS, CDR2 FNYEAQ, per germline. The CDR3 extends over 17 amino acids. The CDR3: CASSLVSSGLRPGELFF. The CDR3 nucleotides are TGTGCCAGCAGCTTAGTCAGTTCAGGCCTTCGGCCCGGGGAGCTGTTTTTT.

The chain couples TRBV7-6 to TRBJ2-1, with D maybe TRBD1 (5 bases). This CDR3 is 15 amino acids long. V was pared by 5 bases and J by 2 bases, with 13 bases between. Germline values: CDR1 SGHVS, CDR2 FNYEAQ. CDR3 protein: CASSLGQGTYNEQFF. CDR3 nucleotide sequence: TGTGCCAGCAGCCTAGGTCAGGGCACCTACAATGAGCAGTTCTTC. Complete variable domain (other parts from reference TRBV7-6 and TRBJ2-1): GAGVSQSPRYKVTKRGQDVALRCDPISGHVSLYWYRQALGQGPEFLTYFNYEAQQDKSGLPNDRFSAERPEGSISTLTIQRTEQRDSAMYRCASSLGQGTYNEQFFGPGTRLTVL.

This clone was seen a few times. The chain links TRBV28 to TRBJ1-1, with a tentative D call TRBD1 (5 bases). Trimming left V 4 bases short and J 3 bases short, with 18 bases between. CDR3 length equals 16 residues. Per germline, CDR1 MDHEN and CDR2 SYDVKM. The CDR3: CASSSRQGERDTEAFF. CDR3 nucleotides: TGTGCCAGCAGTTCACGGCAGGGCGAGCGGGACACTGAAGCTTTCTTT.

The rearrangement joins TRBV28 to TRBJ2-1, with 11 positions matching TRBD2. Germline CDR1 MDHEN, CDR2 SYDVKM. The V and J ends lost 5 bases and 8 bases, in that order; junction bases with no gene match: 17. There are 18 residues in the CDR3. CDR3 coding DNA: TGTGCCAGCAGTCTGCCCGGGACTAGCGGCGTTAAAAAGGATGAGCAGTTCTTC. Protein sequence: CASSLPGTSGVKKDEQFF. The complete variable domain, with remaining parts taken from reference TRBV28 and TRBJ2-1, reads DVKVTQSSRYLVKRTGEKVFLECVQDMDHENMFWYRQDPGLGLRLIYFSYDVKMKEKGDIPEGYSVSREKKERFSLILESASTNQTSMYLCASSLPGTSGVKKDEQFFGPGTRLTVL.

This clone was detected only a few times. The genes are TRBV7-9 and TRBJ2-7, with 9 bases aligning to TRBD1. This CDR3 spans 15 amino acids. J lost 5 bases, V lost 5 bases, and 10 bases had no gene match. Germline assignment: CDR1 SEHNR and CDR2 FQNEAQ (reference sequence). The CDR3, as DNA: TGTGCCAGCAGCGGCGAGGGACAGGGTTCCAACGAGCAGTACTTC. Protein sequence: CASSGEGQGSNEQYF. The full variable domain, with the rest looked up from reference TRBV7-9 and TRBJ2-7, is DTGVSQNPRHKITKRGQNVTFRCDPISEHNRLYWYRQTLGQGPEFLTYFQNEAQLEKSRLLSDRFSAERPKGSFSTLEIQRTEQGDSAMYLCASSGEGQGSNEQYFGPGTRLTVT.

This chain uses TRBV29-1 with TRBJ1-2; D remains ambiguous. The CDR3 spans 13 residues. CDR1 is SQVTM and CDR2 is ANQGSEA in the germline V gene. V was cut by 7 bases and J by 0 bases, with 12 bases left in between. The CDR3 coding sequence is TGCAGCGCCGGCTCCTCAGCTAACTATGGCTACACCTTC. Its translation: CSAGSSANYGYTF.

The chain is built from TRBV7-2 and TRBJ1-5; D gene uncertain. V was clipped by 2 bases and J by 4 bases, with 6 bases between them. CDR3 length: 13 amino acids. Germline lookup yields CDR1 SGHTA and CDR2 FQGNSA. The DNA of the CDR3 is TGTGCCAGCAGCTTACAAATTAATCAGCCCCAGCATTTT. Protein sequence: CASSLQINQPQHF.

The chain joins TRBV3-1 (or the pseudogene TRBV3-2) to TRBJ1-3, with D unresolved. The length of the CDR3 is 15 residues. Germline V gene data show CDR1 as LGHDT and CDR2 as YNNKEL (reference sequence). Trimming removed 1 base from V and 0 bases from J, with 7 bases in between. CDR3 protein: CASSQAWSSGNTIYF. CDR3 nucleotides: TGTGCCAGCAGCCAAGCATGGAGCTCTGGAAACACCATATATTTT.

The chain uses TRBV20-1 and TRBJ2-3; D gene ambiguous. Trimming left V 1 base short and J 6 bases short, with 5 bases between. This CDR3 has 11 amino acids. Germline CDR1 reads DFQATT; CDR2 reads SNEGSKA (reference sequence). The CDR3 DNA reads TGCAGTGCTAGAGTTTCGGATACGCAGTATTTT. Its protein product is CSARVSDTQYF.

The V and J genes are TRBV9 and TRBJ2-1, with 9 bases lining up with TRBD1. The V and J ends lost 2 bases and 2 bases, in that order; junction bases with no gene match: 5. Germline CDR1 and CDR2: SGDLS and YYNGEE. The CDR3 contains 16 residues. The CDR3 here is CASSVGGTGTYNEQFF. In DNA, the CDR3 is TGTGCCAGCAGCGTGGGGGGGACAGGGACCTACAATGAGCAGTTCTTC.

This chain connects TRBV4-1 to TRBJ1-1; 8 bases match TRBD1. After removal of 1 base from V and 5 bases from J, the junction contained 6 bases not matched to a gene. Germline assignment: CDR1 MGHRA and CDR2 YSYEKL. The CDR3 loop spans 15 amino acids. This CDR3 is CASSQGTGLRTEAFF. The CDR3 bases are TGCGCCAGCAGCCAAGGGACAGGGTTAAGGACTGAAGCTTTCTTT.

This chain joins TRBV7-7 and TRBJ2-2; TRBD1 matches at 9 bases. The CDR3 consists of 16 residues. V was pared by 5 bases and J by 6 bases, with 10 bases of the junction left unmatched. Germline CDR1 SSHAT, CDR2 FNYEAQ (reference sequence). The CDR3 sequence: CASSPMGTGNSGELFF. In DNA form, the CDR3 reads TGTGCCAGCAGCCCTATGGGGACAGGGAATTCCGGGGAGCTGTTTTTT.

J is TRBJ2-7 and V is TRBV2; TRBD2 matches 11 bases. J was trimmed by 6 bases and V by 7 bases; bases with no gene match: 14. The CDR3 loop spans 16 amino acids. The germline CDR1 and CDR2 sequences are SNHLY and FYNNEI. CDR3 nucleotide sequence: TGTGCCAGCACCTCAGAGGGACTAGCGGAGGGGGGCGAGCAGTACTTC. The encoded protein is CASTSEGLAEGGEQYF.

This clone has a count of ten or more. This rearrangement joins TRBV10-3 to TRBJ1-1, with 7 positions matching TRBD1. Losses at the gene ends were 8 bases for V and 1 base for J; bases not matched to a gene: 4. Germline values: CDR1 ENHRY, CDR2 SYGVKD. This CDR3 is 13 amino acids long. The CDR3 loop reads CAILGTENTEAFF. Written as DNA, the CDR3 is TGTGCCATCTTGGGGACAGAGAACACTGAAGCTTTCTTT.

The rearrangement joins TRBV5-1 to TRBJ2-7; 8 positions match TRBD1. The CDR3 length is 16 residues. Germline V gene sequence: CDR1 SGHRS, CDR2 YFSETQ. V lost 1 base and J lost 5; bases outside the gene matches: 11. As DNA, the CDR3 is TGCGCCAGCAGCTTGAAGGTAGGGCAGGGGGCGAACGAGCAGTACTTC. Its translation: CASSLKVGQGANEQYF.

The chain couples TRBV15 to TRBJ1-1; D possibly corresponds to TRBD1 (5 bases). The CDR3 is 15 residues long. Germline values: CDR1 LNHNV, CDR2 YYDKDF (reference sequence). Trimming took 7 bases from V and 4 from J, leaving 19 bases between them. CDR3 sequence reads: CATTPGGFRVTEAFF. CDR3 in DNA: TGTGCCACCACCCCGGGAGGCTTCAGGGTCACTGAAGCTTTCTTT.

The sample holds a few counts of this clone. The CDR3 DNA sequence: TGTGCCACCAGCAGAGATCAAACAGGGGGGGCCTACGAGCAGTACTTC. This codes for CATSRDQTGGAYEQYF. The chain is built from TRBV15 and TRBJ2-7, with TRBD1 as a possible D gene (8 bases). Trimming removed 0 bases from V and 2 bases from J, with 14 bases in between. Germline lookup yields CDR1 LNHNV and CDR2 YYDKDF (reference sequence). The length of the CDR3 is 16 residues.

This rearrangement joins TRBV10-2 to TRBJ2-1; D perhaps matches TRBD1 (5 bases). The CDR3 length is 16 residues. Trimming pared 6 bases from V and 1 base from J, leaving 16 bases between. Germline loops: CDR1 WSHSY, CDR2 SAAADI. CDR3 region: CASRSDRFLSYNEQFF. CDR3 in DNA: TGCGCCAGCAGGAGCGACAGATTCCTTTCCTACAATGAGCAGTTCTTC.

This clone was recorded a few times. V gene TRBV7-2 combines with J gene TRBJ2-7; no clear D gene. The CDR3 runs 14 residues. Germline V CDR1 and CDR2: SGHTA, FQGNSA. The V end was cut by 2 bases, the J end by 5 bases, with 13 bases between. The CDR3 is CASSLMPNSNEQYF. Here the CDR3 DNA reads TGTGCCAGCAGCTTAATGCCCAATTCTAACGAGCAGTACTTC.